These 15 T cell receptor beta chains originate from one sample sequenced in a study of blood T cells in healthy people across ages. The use of a sample-barcoded 5' primer and a J-beta primer mix characterized a second PCR of roughly 6 to 12 cycles. Each CDR3 protein is one row after TCRdb ran MiXCR on the 5' RACE reads. The table records about 570,000 distinct CDR3 sequences, approximately 26% of them present only once. These data were also reused for a study on T cells of mothers and their children.

The sequencing sample was made of blood. The receptors originated from a boy younger than 10 in good health.

This chain connects TRBV20-1 to TRBJ1-2; 7 nucleotides agree with TRBD1. The CDR3 is 14 amino acids. Per the germline V gene, CDR1 is DFQATT and CDR2 is SNEGSKA (reference sequence). J was trimmed by 4 bases and V by 0 bases; bases with no gene match: 5. The CDR3 is CSARDEGAVYGYTF. The CDR3 DNA is TGCAGTGCTAGAGATGAGGGGGCGGTCTATGGCTACACCTTC.

This clonotype showed up just a few times. The chain has TRBV9 and TRBJ2-1, with a weak D call TRBD2 (5 bases). The J call may be wrong; the DNA end is better matched by TRBJ2-7. CDR1 is SGDLS and CDR2 is YYNGEE in the germline V gene. This CDR3 is 12 amino acids long. In DNA, the CDR3 is TGTGCCAGCAGCGCCGCCGCGGGCGAGCAGTACTTC. This encodes CASSAAAGEQYF.

The chain couples TRBV7-2 to TRBJ2-5; TRBD2 agrees at 8 bases. Germline assignment: CDR1 SGHTA and CDR2 FQGNSA. V was clipped by 2 bases and J by 4 bases; unmatched bases: 3. This CDR3 is built from 14 residues. The DNA of the CDR3 is TGTGCCAGCAGCTTAATGGCGGGAGGAGAGACCCAGTACTTC. Translating it yields CASSLMAGGETQYF.

This clonotype showed up many times. The junction shows a germline mismatch at one end, possibly a read error. The chain employs TRBV5-1 and TRBJ2-7; D remains unclear. CDR1 is SGHRS and CDR2 is YFSETQ in the germline V gene. CDR3 size: 13 residues. CDR3 amino acids: CASSLASSYEQYF. DNA of the CDR3: TGTGCCAGCAGCTTGGCCAGCTCCTACGAGCAGTACTTC.

The V and J genes are TRBV5-1 and TRBJ2-1, with TRBD2 as a possible D gene (5 bases). The CDR3 has 13 amino acids. CDR1 and CDR2 from the germline V gene are SGHRS and YFSETQ. V was cut by 4 bases and J by 3 bases, with 8 bases left in between. DNA of the CDR3: TGCGCCAGCAGCCCCGGGATCTACAATGAGCAGTTCTTC. This encodes CASSPGIYNEQFF. Based on the CDR3 plus reference TRBV5-1 and TRBJ2-1, the full variable domain is KAGVTQTPRYLIKTRGQQVTLSCSPISGHRSVSWYQQTPGQGLQFLFEYFSETQRNKGNFPGRFSGRQFSNSRSEMNVSTLELGDSALYLCASSPGIYNEQFFGPGTRLTVL.

The gene calls are TRBV6-5 and TRBJ2-5; 10 bases map to TRBD1. Germline V gene lookup returns CDR1 MNHEY and CDR2 SVGAGI. With V trimmed by 0 bases and J by 11 bases, 9 bases remained unmatched. The CDR3 is 15 residues long. The CDR3: CASSYSTGGADEQYF. The CDR3 DNA is TGTGCCAGCAGTTACTCGACAGGGGGCGCGGATGAGCAGTACTTC.

V is TRBV12-3 or TRBV12-4 and J is TRBJ1-1; 7 bases are a match to TRBD1. The CDR3 runs 11 residues. With 5 bases clipped from V and 7 bases from J, the junction kept 1 base outside the gene matches. The CDR3 sequence: CASSRTGEAFF. Written as DNA, the CDR3 is TGTGCCAGCAGTAGGACAGGTGAAGCTTTCTTT.

There are a few counts of this clonotype. CDR3 DNA sequence: TGCAGTGCTAGAGATCATCAGGGGTCCTACAATGAGCAGTTCTTC. It codes for CSARDHQGSYNEQFF. The chain couples TRBV20-1 to TRBJ2-1, with D maybe TRBD1 (6 bases). The length of the CDR3 is 15 residues. CDR1 is DFQATT, CDR2 SNEGSKA, per germline (reference sequence). Trimming took off 0 bases at V and 1 base at J, with 10 bases between the two ends.

This clonotype was observed a handful of times. The chain is built from TRBV6-1 and TRBJ2-6; D possibly matches TRBD1 or TRBD2 (5 bases each). V was cut by 11 bases and J by 0 bases, with 17 bases left in between. The CDR3 runs 16 residues. Germline V gene lookup returns CDR1 MNHNS and CDR2 SASEGT. The DNA for the CDR3 is TGTGCCGGGGGTCAAAGCATAGGCTCTGGGGCCAACGTCCTGACTTTC. This translates into CAGGQSIGSGANVLTF.

This clonotype was seen a handful of times. V gene TRBV3-1 combines with J gene TRBJ2-1, with no clear D. The J call is uncertain, as TRBJ2-7 better fits the DNA end. The CDR3 runs to 15 residues. The germline gives CDR1 LGHDT, CDR2 YNNKEL (reference sequence). CDR3 residues: CASSQETHRFYEQYF. As DNA, the CDR3 is TGTGCCAGCAGCCAAGAAACACATCGGTTCTACGAGCAGTACTTC.

V is TRBV29-1 and J is TRBJ2-3, with TRBD1 matching 8 bases. Per the germline V gene, CDR1 is SQVTM and CDR2 is ANQGSEA. The CDR3 covers 15 residues. With 6 bases clipped from V and 6 bases from J, the junction kept 14 bases outside the gene matches. The CDR3 sequence is CSVSGGSFPTDTQYF. The CDR3 nucleotides read TGCAGCGTCTCAGGGGGCAGTTTTCCAACGGATACGCAGTATTTT.

V is TRBV3-1 and J is TRBJ2-7, with 9 positions matching TRBD1. The J call may be faulty, since TRBJ2-1 better matches the DNA end. CDR1 and CDR2 from the germline V gene are LGHDT and YNNKEL (reference sequence). The CDR3 runs to 15 residues. The CDR3 is CASSDRGKSYNEQFF. The CDR3 DNA reads TGTGCCAGCAGCGACAGGGGGAAGTCGTACAATGAGCAGTTCTTC.

This clonotype was seen only once. This chain uses TRBV15 with TRBJ2-7; 9 positions match TRBD2. The J segment lost 0 bases and the V segment lost 5 bases, leaving 5 bases of the junction unmatched. CDR1 and CDR2 from the germline V gene are LNHNV and YYDKDF (reference sequence). The CDR3 sequence is 15 residues long. The CDR3, as DNA: TGTGCCACCAGCCGGCTAGCGGGGAGCTCCTACGAGCAGTACTTC. Its protein product is CATSRLAGSSYEQYF.

This clonotype has at least ten counts. CDR3 loop: CASVVGNGPYEQYF. In nucleotides, the CDR3 is TGTGCCAGCGTCGTAGGGAATGGGCCCTACGAGCAGTACTTC. The chain has TRBV6-6 and TRBJ2-7, with D uncertain. The V gene lost 8 bases and the J gene lost 2 bases, with 16 bases spanning the gap. The CDR3 runs 14 residues. Germline-derived CDR1 and CDR2 are MNHNY and SVGAGI (reference sequence).

There are a few counts of this clonotype. The CDR3 coding sequence is TGTGCCAGCAGCCTAATTCGACAGTCTCGAAGCTATGGCTACACCTTC. Translated: CASSLIRQSRSYGYTF. The J gene is TRBJ1-2, the V gene TRBV7-2, with D tentatively TRBD1 (5 bases). CDR3 length equals 16 residues. Germline V gene sequence: CDR1 SGHTA, CDR2 FQGNSA. V lost 5 bases and J 4 bases, leaving 20 bases between the germline ends.